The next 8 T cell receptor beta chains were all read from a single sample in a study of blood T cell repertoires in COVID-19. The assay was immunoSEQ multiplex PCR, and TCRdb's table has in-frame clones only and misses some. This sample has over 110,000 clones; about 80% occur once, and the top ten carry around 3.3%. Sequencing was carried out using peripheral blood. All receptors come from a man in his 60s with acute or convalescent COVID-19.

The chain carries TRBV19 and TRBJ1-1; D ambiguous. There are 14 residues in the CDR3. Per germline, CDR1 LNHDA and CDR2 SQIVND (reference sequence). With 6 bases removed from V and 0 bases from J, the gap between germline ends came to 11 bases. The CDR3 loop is CASSSRRMNTEAFF. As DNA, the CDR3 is TGTGCCAGTAGCTCTAGGCGCATGAACACTGAAGCTTTCTTT.

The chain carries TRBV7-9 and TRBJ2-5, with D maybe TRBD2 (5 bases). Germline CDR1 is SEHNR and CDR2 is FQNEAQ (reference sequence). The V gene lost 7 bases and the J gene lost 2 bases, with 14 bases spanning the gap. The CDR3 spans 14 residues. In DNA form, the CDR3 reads TGTGCCAGCAAGGTCCGGGAATTACAAGAGACCCAGTACTTC. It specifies CASKVRELQETQYF.

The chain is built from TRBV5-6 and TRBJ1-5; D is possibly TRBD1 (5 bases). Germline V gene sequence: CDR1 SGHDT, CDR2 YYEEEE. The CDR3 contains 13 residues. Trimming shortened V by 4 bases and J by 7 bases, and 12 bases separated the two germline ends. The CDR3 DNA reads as TGTGCCAGCAGCCTCAGGGCCCGGCAGCCCCAGCATTTT. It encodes CASSLRARQPQHF.

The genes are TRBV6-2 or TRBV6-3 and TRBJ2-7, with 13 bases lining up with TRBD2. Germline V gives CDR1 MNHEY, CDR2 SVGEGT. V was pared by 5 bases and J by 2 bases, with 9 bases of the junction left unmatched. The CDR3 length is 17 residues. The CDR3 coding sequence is TGTGCCAGCAGTCCCGGGACTAGCGGGGTCGCCGCCTACGAGCAGTACTTC. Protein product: CASSPGTSGVAAYEQYF.

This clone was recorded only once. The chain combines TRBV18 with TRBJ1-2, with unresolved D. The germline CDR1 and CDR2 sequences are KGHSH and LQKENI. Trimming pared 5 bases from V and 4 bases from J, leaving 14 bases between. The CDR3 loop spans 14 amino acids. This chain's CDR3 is CASSTTRDGYGYTF. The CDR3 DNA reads TGTGCCAGCTCAACCACTAGGGATGGCTATGGCTACACCTTC.

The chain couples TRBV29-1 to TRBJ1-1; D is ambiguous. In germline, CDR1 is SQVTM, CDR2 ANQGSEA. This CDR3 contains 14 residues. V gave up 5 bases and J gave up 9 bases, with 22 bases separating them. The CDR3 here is CSVTHTAEFGKAFF. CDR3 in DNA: TGCAGCGTTACCCATACCGCGGAGTTTGGTAAAGCTTTCTTT.

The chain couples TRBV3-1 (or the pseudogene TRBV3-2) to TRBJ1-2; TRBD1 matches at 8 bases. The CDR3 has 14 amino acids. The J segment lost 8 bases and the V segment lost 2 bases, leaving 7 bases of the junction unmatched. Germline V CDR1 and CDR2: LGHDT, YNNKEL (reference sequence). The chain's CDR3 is CASSQSDRVHGYTF. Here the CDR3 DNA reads TGTGCCAGCAGCCAATCGGACAGGGTTCACGGCTACACCTTC.

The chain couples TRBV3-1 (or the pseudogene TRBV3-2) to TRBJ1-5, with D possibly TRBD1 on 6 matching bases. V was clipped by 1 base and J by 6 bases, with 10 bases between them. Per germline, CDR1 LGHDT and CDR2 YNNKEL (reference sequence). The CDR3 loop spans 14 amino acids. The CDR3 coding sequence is TGTGCCAGCAGCCAAGCAGGGACATTTCAGCCCCAGCATTTT. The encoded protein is CASSQAGTFQPQHF.